This T cell receptor beta chain comes out of a study of T cell responses to AZD1222 COVID-19 vaccine. Whole-study results and caveats: Donor demographics were predominantly white British with a female majority; clonal diversity may be underestimated. Repertoire sampling was restricted to post-peak T cell response timepoints.

Using immunoSEQ multiplex PCR, the repertoire was profiled, and TCRdb retains in-frame clones only, with some absent. The table includes under 250,000 clones, about 92% detected once. V lost 3 bases to trimming and J lost 8 bases; unmatched junction nucleotides: 2. Germline CDR1 is DFQATT and CDR2 is SNEGSKA (reference sequence). CDR3 size: 11 residues. In regard to this clone: Antigen: not known.

This TCR was sampled from an adult in good health. This sample comprised peripheral blood, obtained on day 0 of MenACWY control vaccination. The chain recombines TRBV20-1 with TRBJ1-2, with 8 bases fitting TRBD1. The CDR3 region has the DNA TGCAGTGCTAGTACAGGGGGGGGCTACACCTTC. This sequence encodes CSASTGGGYTF.